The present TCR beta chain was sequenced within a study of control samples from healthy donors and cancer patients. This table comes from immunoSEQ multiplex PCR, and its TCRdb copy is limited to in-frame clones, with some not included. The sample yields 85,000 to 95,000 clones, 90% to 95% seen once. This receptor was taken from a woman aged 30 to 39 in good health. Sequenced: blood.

CDR3 coding DNA: TGCGCCAGCAGCTTAGGAGGGGGCGCCGGGTATGGCTACACCTTC. Its protein product is CASSLGGGAGYGYTF. The chain joins TRBV5-1 to TRBJ1-2; 7 bases align to TRBD1. The CDR3 covers 15 residues. Germline V gene lookup returns CDR1 SGHRS and CDR2 YFSETQ. Unmatched junction bases numbered 9, after V lost 2 bases and J lost 5 bases.